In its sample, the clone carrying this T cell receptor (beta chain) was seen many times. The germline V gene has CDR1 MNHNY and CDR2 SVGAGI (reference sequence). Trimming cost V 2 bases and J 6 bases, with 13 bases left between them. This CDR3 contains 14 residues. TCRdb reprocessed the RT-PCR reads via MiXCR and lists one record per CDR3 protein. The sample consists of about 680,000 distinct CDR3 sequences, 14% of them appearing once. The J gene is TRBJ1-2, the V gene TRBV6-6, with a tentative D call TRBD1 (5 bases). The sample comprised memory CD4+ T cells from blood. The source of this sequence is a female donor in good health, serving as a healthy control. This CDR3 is CASSYPPGTHGYTF. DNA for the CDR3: TGTGCCAGCAGTTACCCGCCAGGGACCCATGGCTACACCTTC.